This TCR beta chain emerged from a study of shared clonotypes between healthy human individuals. The study's findings and limits: Some clonotypes were shared by all four sorted-subset donors, while others were not shared. The non-shared ones had lower generation probabilities than the shared ones. In the sorted subsets, rarefaction showed sequencing was incomplete despite large depth. Among the subsets, naive ones generally showed larger estimated richness than memory ones.

On sorted subsets, replicate PCRs used 200 to 250 ng DNA, or around 30,000 T cell genomes. Assay used: immunoSEQ multiplex PCR; TCRdb lists only in-frame clones, some missing. The sample carries 1.5 million to 2.5 million clones, around 96% recorded once. Trimming took off 6 bases at V and 0 bases at J, with 9 bases between the two ends. The germline V gene encodes CDR1 SGHTA and CDR2 FQGNSA. This CDR3 is 14 amino acids long. On this clone itself: Its antigen remains unknown.

Naive CD8 populations comprised CD45RO-negative cells positively selected for CCR7, excluding terminally differentiated effector memory CD45RA+ cells. The chain carries TRBV7-2 and TRBJ1-5; no definite D call. Sample: naive CD8+ T cells sorted from blood. This receptor was obtained from a man younger than 35 in good health. The CDR3 sequence is CASRATLSNQPQHF. In DNA, the CDR3 is TGTGCCAGCAGGGCTACACTTAGCAATCAGCCCCAGCATTTT.